This T cell receptor beta chain was found in a study of blood T cell repertoires in COVID-19. For the study at large: Sources were T cells, B-cell-depleted T cells, or PBMCs; the material itself was cDNA or gDNA.

Germline assignment: CDR1 LNHDA and CDR2 SQIVND (reference sequence). The CDR3 has 12 residues. With V trimmed by 4 bases and J by 15 bases, 8 bases remained unmatched. Profiling relied on immunoSEQ multiplex PCR, and the TCRdb table lists in-frame clones only, not all of them. This table has about 150,000 clones, 80% to 90% appearing once. This clonotype was obtained from a woman aged 40 to 55 with acute or convalescent COVID-19. The chain uses TRBV19 and TRBJ1-4; 7 bases are a match to TRBD1. Input material: peripheral blood. CDR3 loop: CASSTTGRGMFF. CDR3 DNA sequence: TGTGCCAGTAGTACCACGGGCAGGGGGATGTTTTTT. The whole variable domain, remainder taken from reference TRBV19 and TRBJ1-4, is DGGITQSPKYLFRKEGQNVTLSCEQNLNHDAMYWYRQDPGQGLRLIYYSQIVNDFQKGDIAEGYSVSREKKESFPLTVTSAQKNPTAFYLCASSTTGRGMFFGSGTQLSVL.